This T cell receptor (beta chain) was recorded in a study of cytomegalovirus exposure and HLA in healthy donors. Turning to the study itself: One earlier analysis, a look at 150 million to 200 million T cells, found some 100 million unique TCR beta sequences. Overall study findings and caveats: Among donors in an Asian-associated ancestry cluster, a later analysis reportedly found fewer N-insertions than the roughly 700-donor mean. Reportedly, HLA-A and HLA-B alleles of most subjects were accurately predicted from TCR beta.

This clone has just a few counts. Its target is not known. PCR used 60 Vbeta primers and 13 Jbeta primers. This table comes from immunoSEQ multiplex PCR, and its TCRdb copy is limited to in-frame clones, with some not included. The sample holds 110,000 or so clones, about four fifths seen once. Sequencing was carried out using PBMCs. The TCR sequence derives from a man aged 25-45 years in good health and CMV-seronegative.

CDR3 nucleotide sequence: TGTGCCAGCAGCTTAGACCCAGGAAGCTCCTACGAGCAGTACTTC. This translates into CASSLDPGSSYEQYF. The V gene is TRBV7-8, the J gene TRBJ2-7; D is unclear. The germline CDR1 and CDR2 sequences are SGHVS and FQNEAQ. The CDR3 has 15 residues. Deletions cut 1 base from V and 0 bases from J, with 10 bases between.